The TCR beta chain described here comes from a study of T cell repertoires in cytomegalovirus infection (dated by TCRdb to between 2017 and 2020). For the study in its entirety: Recently identified HLA-C-restricted CMV epitopes, whose presentation resists viral immunomodulation, were targeted by peptide stimulations together with well-studied HLA-B-restricted epitopes. Donor HLA type was relevant to the analysis, because carriage of CMV infection together with the matching HLA type was indicated by public TCR beta signatures. Here is what the overall study found, with its caveats: In the ex vivo response, HLA-C-restricted CMV-specific TCR beta clonotypes were dominant, and in two of eight donors the single most frequent clonotype came from this HLA-C-restricted group. Cumulative frequency of public TCR beta family members discriminated carriers of CMV infection plus the relevant HLA type in this cohort and an independent approximately 350-donor cohort.

Reading the label with the study, this specimen's treatment or condition is: in vitro stimulation with specific CMV peptide epitopes to enrich CMV-specific T cells. The listed sequencing device is Illumina HiSeq 1500. Using fastp trimming at Q25 and MiXCR clonotype assembly, TCRdb reanalyzed the public sequencing data and kept in-frame beta chains. Identical CDR3 proteins give one entry, which carries the most common genes and DNA. For this sample the table gives a few hundred thousand distinct CDR3 sequences, of which just under 40% were detected only once. 48% of the sample is held by the ten biggest clonotypes. Notes on this clonotype: No antigen is known for it. There are no base qualities to consult, and no much larger clone falls within one base.

Per the germline V gene (reference sequence), SEHNR is the CDR1 and FQNEAQ is the CDR2. V has 5 bases trimmed and J has 3 bases trimmed; junction bases matching no gene number 16. The CDR3 covers 19 residues, taking in both the cysteine and the phenylalanine. Just the 57-base CDR3 DNA is kept, in frame starting at base 1. This receptor was identified in a human donor in good health (CMV status not recorded). Some clones in this sample may be carry-over from other donors' samples. The V and J genes are TRBV7-9 and TRBJ2-1; TRBD2 fits 10 bases in the junction. The sample here was cultured PBMCs, taken from culture after CMV antigen stimulation. The DNA sequence is as follows: TGTGCCAGCAGCCCGCGGACTAGCGGTATAATCCCAATCTACAATGAGCAGTTCTTC. Translated, this is CASSPRTSGIIPIYNEQFF. When the CDR3 is completed using the reference TRBV7-9 and TRBJ2-1 genes on either side, the full variable domain is DTGVSQNPRHKITKRGQNVTFRCDPISEHNRLYWYRQTLGQGPEFLTYFQNEAQLEKSRLLSDRFSAERPKGSFSTLEIQRTEQGDSAMYLCASSPRTSGIIPIYNEQFFGPGTRLTVL.